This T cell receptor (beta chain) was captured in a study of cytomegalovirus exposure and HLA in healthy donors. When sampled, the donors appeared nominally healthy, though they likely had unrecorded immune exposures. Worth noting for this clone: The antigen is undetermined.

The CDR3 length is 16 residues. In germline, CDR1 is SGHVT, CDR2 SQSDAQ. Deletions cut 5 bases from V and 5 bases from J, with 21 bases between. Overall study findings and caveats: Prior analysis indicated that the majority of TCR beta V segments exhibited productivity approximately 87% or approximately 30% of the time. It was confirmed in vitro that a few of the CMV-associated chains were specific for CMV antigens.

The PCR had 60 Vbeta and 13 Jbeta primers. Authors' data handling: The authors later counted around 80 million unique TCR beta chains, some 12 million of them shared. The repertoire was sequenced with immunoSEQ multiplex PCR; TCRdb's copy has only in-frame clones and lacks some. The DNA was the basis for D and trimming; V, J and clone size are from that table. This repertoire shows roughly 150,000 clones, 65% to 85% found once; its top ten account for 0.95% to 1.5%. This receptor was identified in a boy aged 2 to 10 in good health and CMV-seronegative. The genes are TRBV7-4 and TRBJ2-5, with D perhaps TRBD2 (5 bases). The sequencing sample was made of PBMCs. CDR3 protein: CASSPLGDPWEETQYF. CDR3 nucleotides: TGTGCCAGCAGCCCCCTCGGAGACCCCTGGGAGGAGACCCAGTACTTC.